This paragraph reports one TCR beta chain. Its target is unknown. These data come from a study of OX40 agonist ivuxolimab in advanced cancers. In the study overall: A male proportion of 82.7% was recorded, with mean age approximately 56 years and range roughly 23 to 90. Study-wide points: Those patients achieving a partial response at 0.1-3.0 mg/kg showed among the lowest clonal expansion. Which antigen the expanded peripheral T cells recognized is unknown.

Sequencing was performed with immunoSEQ multiplex PCR; in TCRdb, only in-frame clones are kept and a portion is missing. The sample contains tens of thousands of clones, over 65% of which appear only once. The CDR3 is made up of 19 amino acids. The junction had 11 bases not matched to a gene; V was cut back by 1 base and J by 2 bases. Germline values: CDR1 KGHSH, CDR2 LQKENI. Blood got drawn at baseline, again on cycle 4 day 1, and then on cycle 7 day 1. This material consisted of CD4+ or CD8+ T cells sorted from blood, taken in a trial of the OX40 agonist ivuxolimab. The clonotype was recovered from an adult with an advanced solid tumor such as melanoma, head and neck, liver or kidney cancer. The chain carries TRBV18 and TRBJ2-7; 13 positions match TRBD2. CDR3 sequence (DNA): TGTGCCAGCTCACCACTCACCGGGACTAGCGGGGCAACAGCCTACGAGCAGTACTTC. It specifies CASSPLTGTSGATAYEQYF.